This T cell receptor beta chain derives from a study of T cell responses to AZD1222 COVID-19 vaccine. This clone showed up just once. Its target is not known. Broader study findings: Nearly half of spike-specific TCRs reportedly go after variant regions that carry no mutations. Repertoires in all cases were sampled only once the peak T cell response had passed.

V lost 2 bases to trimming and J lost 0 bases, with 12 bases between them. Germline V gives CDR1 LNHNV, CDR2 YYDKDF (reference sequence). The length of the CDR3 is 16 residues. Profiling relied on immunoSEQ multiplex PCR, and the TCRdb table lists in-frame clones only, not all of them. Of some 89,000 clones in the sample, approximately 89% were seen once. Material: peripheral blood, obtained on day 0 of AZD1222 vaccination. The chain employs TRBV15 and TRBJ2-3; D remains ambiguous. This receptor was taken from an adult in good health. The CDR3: CATSRKTSSSTDTQYF. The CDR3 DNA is TGTGCCACCAGCAGAAAGACAAGCTCAAGCACAGATACGCAGTATTTT.